This TCR beta chain derives from a study of blood T cell repertoires in COVID-19. Study overall: From the United States, Italy and Spain came samples of acute and convalescent COVID-19.

This study enrolled people aged roughly 18 to 100 from about two dozen US geographic areas. Cohort placement rested on clinical history that participants reported themselves. This table comes from immunoSEQ multiplex PCR, and its TCRdb copy is limited to in-frame clones, with some not included. The data contain approximately 250,000 clones, more than 70% of them singletons. Trimming removed 1 base at V and 0 bases at J, with 6 bases between. This CDR3 has 14 amino acids. Germline CDR1 is LNHDA and CDR2 is SQIVND (reference sequence). The J gene is TRBJ1-1, the V gene TRBV19; the D is unclear. Sequenced input: PBMCs or T cells enriched from blood (not recorded which). This clonotype was sampled from a woman in her thirties or forties with acute COVID-19. The CDR3, as DNA: TGTGCCAGTAGTATAGGAGGAATGAACACTGAAGCTTTCTTT. It translates to CASSIGGMNTEAFF.